Shown below are 7 T cell receptor beta chains from a single sample sequenced in a study of control samples from healthy donors and cancer patients. Clones were sequenced by immunoSEQ multiplex PCR, and TCRdb holds only the in-frame ones, with some missing. In the table there are approximately 230,000 clones, approximately 80% of which are singletons. The sequenced sample was PBMCs. These receptors were collected from a woman aged 55-70 years with lung cancer.

The chain links TRBV19 to TRBJ2-5; no clear D. Trimming removed 4 bases from V and 5 bases from J, with 8 bases in between. The CDR3 runs 12 residues. CDR1 and CDR2 (germline): LNHDA, SQIVND (reference sequence). CDR3 bases: TGTGCCAGTAGTAACCTAGGGGAGACCCAGTACTTC. This encodes CASSNLGETQYF.

This chain connects TRBV24-1 to TRBJ2-1, with TRBD2 matching over 9 bases. CDR1 and CDR2 from the germline V gene are KGHDR and SFDVKD. The CDR3 is made up of 18 amino acids. V was pared by 2 bases and J by 5 bases, with 12 bases of the junction left unmatched. DNA of the CDR3: TGTGCCACCAGTGATTCTCTCGAGAGGCGGGGGGGCAACAATGAGCAGTTCTTC. This sequence encodes CATSDSLERRGGNNEQFF.

The V gene is TRBV6-1, the J gene TRBJ2-4; D uncertain. Between the trimmed V and J ends, which lost 2 bases and 8 bases, there was a span of 13 bases. The CDR3 consists of 14 residues. Germline assignment: CDR1 MNHNS and CDR2 SASEGT. As DNA, the CDR3 is TGTGCCAGCAGTGAACTTCCCTTCCAAGACATTCAGTACTTC. Translating gives CASSELPFQDIQYF.

V is TRBV5-6 and J is TRBJ2-7; possibly TRBD2 for D (5 bases). Germline V gene sequence: CDR1 SGHDT, CDR2 YYEEEE. The CDR3 covers 15 residues. Trimming pared 1 base from V and 7 bases from J, leaving 18 bases between. The CDR3 spells CASSLLRESLGEQYF. Written as DNA, the CDR3 is TGTGCCAGCAGCTTGCTTAGGGAGTCCCTTGGAGAGCAGTACTTC.

J is TRBJ1-5 and V is TRBV19, with D uncertain. This CDR3 contains 17 residues. Looked up from germline, CDR1 is LNHDA and CDR2 is SQIVND (reference sequence). The V gene lost 5 bases and the J gene lost 4 bases, with 21 bases spanning the gap. CDR3 protein: CASSPPRGPLLNQPQHF. CDR3 DNA sequence: TGTGCCAGTAGTCCCCCCCGGGGTCCTCTACTTAATCAGCCCCAGCATTTT.

The J gene is TRBJ1-4, the V gene TRBV5-1; D unclear. This CDR3 contains 12 residues. Germline V CDR1 and CDR2: SGHRS, YFSETQ. Trimming cost V 0 bases and J 6 bases, with 3 bases left between them. CDR3 residues: CASSLEDEKLFF. CDR3 coding DNA: TGCGCCAGCAGCTTGGAAGATGAAAAACTGTTTTTT. The variable domain in full, with the rest retrieved from reference TRBV5-1 and TRBJ1-4, is KAGVTQTPRYLIKTRGQQVTLSCSPISGHRSVSWYQQTPGQGLQFLFEYFSETQRNKGNFPGRFSGRQFSNSRSEMNVSTLELGDSALYLCASSLEDEKLFFGSGTQLSVL.

The chain uses TRBV5-1 and TRBJ2-5, with a weak D call TRBD1 (7 bases). V was cut by 2 bases and J by 7 bases, with 18 bases left in between. Germline CDR1 and CDR2: SGHRS and YFSETQ. This CDR3 comprises 15 residues. The CDR3 region has the DNA TGCGCCAGCAGCTTTACCGGGACAGTCGGGGGGACCCAGTACTTC. It specifies CASSFTGTVGGTQYF.